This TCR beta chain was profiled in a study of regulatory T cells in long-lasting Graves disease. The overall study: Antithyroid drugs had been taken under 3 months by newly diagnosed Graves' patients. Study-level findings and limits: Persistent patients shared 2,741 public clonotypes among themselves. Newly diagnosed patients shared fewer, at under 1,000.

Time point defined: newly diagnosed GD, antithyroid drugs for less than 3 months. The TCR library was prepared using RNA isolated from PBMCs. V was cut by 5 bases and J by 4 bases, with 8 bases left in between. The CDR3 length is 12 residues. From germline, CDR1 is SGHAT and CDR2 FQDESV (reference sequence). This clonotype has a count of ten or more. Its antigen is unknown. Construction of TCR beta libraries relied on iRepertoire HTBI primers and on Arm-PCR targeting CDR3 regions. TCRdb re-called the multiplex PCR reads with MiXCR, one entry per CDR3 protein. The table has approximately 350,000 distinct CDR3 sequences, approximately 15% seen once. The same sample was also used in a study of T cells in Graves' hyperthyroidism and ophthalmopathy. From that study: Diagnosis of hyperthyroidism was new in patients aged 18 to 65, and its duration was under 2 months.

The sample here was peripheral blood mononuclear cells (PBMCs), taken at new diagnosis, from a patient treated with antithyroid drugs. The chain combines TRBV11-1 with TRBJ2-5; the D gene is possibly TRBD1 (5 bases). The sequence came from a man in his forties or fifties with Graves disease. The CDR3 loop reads CASSLGPETQYF. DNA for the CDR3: TGTGCCAGCAGCCTGGGGCCAGAGACCCAGTACTTC. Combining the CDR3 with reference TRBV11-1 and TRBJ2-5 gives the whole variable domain EAEVAQSPRYKITEKSQAVAFWCDPISGHATLYWYRQILGQGPELLVQFQDESVVDDSQLPKDRFSAERLKGVDSTLKIQPAELGDSAMYLCASSLGPETQYFGPGTRLLVL.